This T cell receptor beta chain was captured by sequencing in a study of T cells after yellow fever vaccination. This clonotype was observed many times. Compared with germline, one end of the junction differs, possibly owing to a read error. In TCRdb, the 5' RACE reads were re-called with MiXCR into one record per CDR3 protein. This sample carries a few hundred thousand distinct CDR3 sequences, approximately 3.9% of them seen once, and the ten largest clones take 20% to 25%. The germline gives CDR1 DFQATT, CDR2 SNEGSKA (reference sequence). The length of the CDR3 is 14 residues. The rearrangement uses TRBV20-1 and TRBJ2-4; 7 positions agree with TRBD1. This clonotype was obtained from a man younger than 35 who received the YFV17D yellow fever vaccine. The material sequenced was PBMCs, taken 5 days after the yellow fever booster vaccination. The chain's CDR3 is CSARAGTAENIQYF. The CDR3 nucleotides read TGCAGTGCTAGAGCCGGGACAGCCGAAAACATTCAGTACTTC.